Given below is one T cell receptor (beta chain) in context. Its antigen is unknown. Each CDR3 protein is one row after TCRdb ran MiXCR on the 5' RACE reads. The sample has 60,000 to 85,000 distinct CDR3 sequences, just over 6.5% seen once. The data stem from a study of T cells after yellow fever vaccination. V lost 7 bases to trimming and J lost 8 bases, with 15 bases between them. The CDR3 runs 13 residues. Germline lookup yields CDR1 SGHNT and CDR2 YYREEE (reference sequence). Points from the study as a whole: Abundant contaminating clonotypes from the bulk population could appear in FACS-sorted repertoires. Most primary-vaccination clones recurred post-booster (roughly 97% CD4, around 88% CD8). Faster peaking, at day 5 versus 15, marked a secondary response that was weaker.

This receptor was identified in a man aged 18 to 30 who received the YFV17D yellow fever vaccine. The rearrangement uses TRBV5-4 and TRBJ2-2; D could derive from TRBD1 or TRBD2 (6 bases each). Sequenced material: CD8+ T cells sorted from PBMCs, taken 45 days after the first yellow fever vaccination. CDR3 residues: CASRAEGEGELFF. The CDR3 nucleotides read TGTGCCAGCCGGGCGGAGGGGGAAGGGGAGCTGTTTTTT.